This T cell receptor beta chain was obtained from a study of blood T cell repertoires in COVID-19 (TCRdb year 2020). Background on the whole study: Collaborator samples came from the United States, Italy and Spain and covered acute and convalescent phases of COVID-19. The material from the prospective study consisted of cDNA or gDNA derived from T cells, B-cell-depleted T cells, or PBMCs. The dataset comprised deeply sampled blood TCRbeta repertoires from subjects exposed to, actively infected with, or recovered from COVID-19. The repertoires were made available in a free public database intended to serve as a resource for research on the immune response to SARS-CoV-2. The samples were drawn from the first 160 participants of the ongoing ImmuneRACE study and from 1,254 subjects provided by 6 global collaborators. Nearly every sample came with metadata listing a de-identified subject ID, COVID-19 status, age in years and sex. Where available, HLA class I and class II types were taken from metadata supplied by the sample provider and were not determined by assay-based typing.

Enrolling through a virtual design, the prospective study's participants ranged in age from roughly 18 to 100 years and lived across 20 to 30 United States geographic areas. To assign participants to cohorts, the prospective study relied on clinical history that participants themselves reported in a screening survey and a study questionnaire. Recovered participants in ImmuneRACE Cohort 3 were defined as having two consecutive negative NP/OP PCR tests, clearance from a healthcare professional, or resolution of symptoms. Mobile phlebotomists in the prospective study collected whole blood, serum and a nasopharyngeal or oropharyngeal swab from every participant. Prospective study participants could optionally give additional blood draws and questionnaires over an approximately two-month period. Before DNA extraction, prospective study blood samples were shipped either frozen or at room temperature.

What the research found in general, with its limitations: The quantity of clinical and demographic metadata differed by source and by participant and was supplied without curation.

The germline V gene provides CDR1 KGHSH and CDR2 LQKENI. The CDR3 runs 18 residues from the cysteine to the phenylalanine. CDR3 DNA is the only sequence kept; it has 54 bases, read in frame from the first base. V has 3 bases trimmed and J has 7 bases trimmed; junction bases matching no gene number 17. This clone appeared a single time. The antigen it binds to is not known. Base qualities were left out, and no much larger clone turns up one base away. TCRbeta CDR3 regions were amplified from genomic DNA using the immunoSEQ Assay, a bias-controlled multiplex PCR. In the paper's pipeline: The number of nucleated cells in each sample was estimated from the amplification of reference gene primers within the assay. To quantify the absolute abundance of each unique TCRbeta CDR3 rearrangement, sequence reads were collapsed and filtered. Productive Simpson clonality was computed per sample as the square root of Simpson's diversity index over productive rearrangements. TCRdb's version of the immuneACCESS table is confined to in-frame rearrangements and falls short of the full clone set. An unresolved V gene accounts for under half of the shortfall where checked; the remainder is of unknown origin. The V and J calls and clone size were taken over from that table, and D and trimming were inferred from the DNA. The sample table shows just over 300,000 clones, and around 84% are seen once. Of the sample, 3.5% to 5% is held by the ten largest clones.

The chain was built from TRBV18 and TRBJ1-4; TRBD1 fits 7 bases in the junction. What was sequenced was PBMCs or T cells enriched from blood (not recorded which). The receptor was isolated from a man younger than 45 who had recovered from COVID-19. The CDR3 has the sequence CASSPSNLPGDRGEKLFF. Read as DNA, the sequence is TGTGCCAGCTCACCGTCGAACCTCCCGGGGGACAGAGGTGAAAAACTGTTTTTT.